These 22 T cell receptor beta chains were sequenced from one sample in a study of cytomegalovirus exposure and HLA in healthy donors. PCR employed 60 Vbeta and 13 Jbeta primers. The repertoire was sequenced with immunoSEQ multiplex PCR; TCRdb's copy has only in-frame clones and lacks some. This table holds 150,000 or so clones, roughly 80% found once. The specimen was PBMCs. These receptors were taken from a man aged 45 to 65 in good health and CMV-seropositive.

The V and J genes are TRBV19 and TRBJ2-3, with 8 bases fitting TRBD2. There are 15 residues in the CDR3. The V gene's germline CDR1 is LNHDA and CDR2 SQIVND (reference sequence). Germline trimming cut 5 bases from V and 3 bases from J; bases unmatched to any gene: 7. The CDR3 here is CASSLTLAATDTQYF. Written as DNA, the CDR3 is TGTGCCAGTAGTTTAACACTAGCGGCAACAGATACGCAGTATTTT.

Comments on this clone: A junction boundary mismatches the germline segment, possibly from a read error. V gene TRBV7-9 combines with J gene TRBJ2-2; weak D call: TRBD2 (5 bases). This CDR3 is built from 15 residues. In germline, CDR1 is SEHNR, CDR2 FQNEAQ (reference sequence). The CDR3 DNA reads TGTTCCAGCAGCTTGAGGGATATTGGGACCGGGGAGCTGTTTTTT. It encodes CSSSLRDIGTGELFF.

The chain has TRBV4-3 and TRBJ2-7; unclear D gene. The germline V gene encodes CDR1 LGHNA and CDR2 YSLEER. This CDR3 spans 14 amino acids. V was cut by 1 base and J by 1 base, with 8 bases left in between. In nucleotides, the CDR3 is TGCGCCAGCAGCCAAGCTAGAGATTCCTACGAGCAGTACTTC. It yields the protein CASSQARDSYEQYF.

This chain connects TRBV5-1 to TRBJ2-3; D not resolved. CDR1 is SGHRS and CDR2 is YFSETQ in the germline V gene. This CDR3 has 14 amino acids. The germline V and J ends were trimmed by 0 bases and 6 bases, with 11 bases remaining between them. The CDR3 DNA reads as TGCGCCAGCAGCTTGGCTTCGTTTCCGGATACGCAGTATTTT. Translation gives CASSLASFPDTQYF.

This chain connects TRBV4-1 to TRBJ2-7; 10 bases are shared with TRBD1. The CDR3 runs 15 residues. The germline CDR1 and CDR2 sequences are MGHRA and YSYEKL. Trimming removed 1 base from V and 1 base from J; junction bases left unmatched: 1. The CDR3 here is CASSQGTGGSYEQYF. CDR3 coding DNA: TGCGCCAGCAGCCAAGGGACAGGGGGTTCCTACGAGCAGTACTTC.

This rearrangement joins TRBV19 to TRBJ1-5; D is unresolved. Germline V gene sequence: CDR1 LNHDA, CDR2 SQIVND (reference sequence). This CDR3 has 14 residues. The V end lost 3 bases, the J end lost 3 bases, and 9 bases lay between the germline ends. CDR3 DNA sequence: TGTGCCAGTAGTATGGAGTTGTACAATCAGCCCCAGCATTTT. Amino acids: CASSMELYNQPQHF.

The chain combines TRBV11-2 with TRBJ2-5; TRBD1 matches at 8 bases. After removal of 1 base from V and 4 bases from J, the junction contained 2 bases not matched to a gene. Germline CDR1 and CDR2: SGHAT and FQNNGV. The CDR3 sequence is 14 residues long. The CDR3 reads CASSLADRGETQYF. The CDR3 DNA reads TGTGCCAGCAGCTTAGCCGACAGGGGAGAGACCCAGTACTTC. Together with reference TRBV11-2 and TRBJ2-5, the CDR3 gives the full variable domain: EAGVAQSPRYKIIEKRQSVAFWCNPISGHATLYWYQQILGQGPKLLIQFQNNGVVDDSQLPKDRFSAERLKGVDSTLKIQPAKLEDSAVYLCASSLADRGETQYFGPGTRLLVL.

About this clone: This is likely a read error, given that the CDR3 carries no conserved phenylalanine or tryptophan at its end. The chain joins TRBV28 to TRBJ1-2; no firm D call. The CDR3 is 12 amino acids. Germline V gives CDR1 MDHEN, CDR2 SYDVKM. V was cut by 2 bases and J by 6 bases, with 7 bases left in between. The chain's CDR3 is CASSLRSHGYTL. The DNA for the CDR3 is TGTGCCAGCAGTTTAAGGAGTCATGGCTACACCCTC.

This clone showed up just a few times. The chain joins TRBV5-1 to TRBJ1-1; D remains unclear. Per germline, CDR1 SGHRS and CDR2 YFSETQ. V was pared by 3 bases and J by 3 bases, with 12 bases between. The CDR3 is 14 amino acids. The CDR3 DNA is TGCGCCAGCAGCTCCGGGAGTGTTGACACTGAAGCTTTCTTT. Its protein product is CASSSGSVDTEAFF.

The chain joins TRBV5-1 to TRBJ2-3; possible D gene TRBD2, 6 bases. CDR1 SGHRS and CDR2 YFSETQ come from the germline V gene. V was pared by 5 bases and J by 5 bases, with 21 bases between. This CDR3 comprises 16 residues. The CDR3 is CASRRSSAILGDTQYF. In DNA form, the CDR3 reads TGCGCCAGCAGGAGATCTAGCGCTATATTGGGAGATACGCAGTATTTT.

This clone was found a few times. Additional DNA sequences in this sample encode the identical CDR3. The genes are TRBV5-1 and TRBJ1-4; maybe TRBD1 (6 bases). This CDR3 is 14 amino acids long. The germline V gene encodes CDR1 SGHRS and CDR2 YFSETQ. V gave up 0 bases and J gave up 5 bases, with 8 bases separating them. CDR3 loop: CASSLGQGNEKLFF. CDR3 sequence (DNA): TGCGCCAGCAGCTTGGGGCAGGGGAATGAAAAACTGTTTTTT.

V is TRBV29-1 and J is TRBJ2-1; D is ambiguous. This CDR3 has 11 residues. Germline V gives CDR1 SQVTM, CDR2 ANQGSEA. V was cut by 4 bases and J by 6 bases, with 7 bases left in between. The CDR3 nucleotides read TGCAGCGTTGCTGCTAGCAATGAGCAGTTCTTC. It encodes CSVAASNEQFF.

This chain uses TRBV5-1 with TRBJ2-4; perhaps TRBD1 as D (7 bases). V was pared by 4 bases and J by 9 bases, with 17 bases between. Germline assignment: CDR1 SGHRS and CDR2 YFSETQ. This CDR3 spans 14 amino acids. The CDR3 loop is CASSEGGTATIQYF. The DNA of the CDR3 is TGCGCCAGCAGCGAAGGGGGGACAGCTACCATTCAGTACTTC.

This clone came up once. The CDR3 loop is CASSDFRGSNQPQHF. DNA of the CDR3: TGTGCCAGCAGTGACTTTAGGGGTAGCAATCAGCCCCAGCATTTT. This chain joins TRBV2 and TRBJ1-5, with D perhaps matching TRBD1 (5 bases). The CDR3 has 15 amino acids. V dropped 3 bases and J dropped 0 bases, with 9 bases sitting between them. CDR1 is SNHLY and CDR2 is FYNNEI in the germline V gene.

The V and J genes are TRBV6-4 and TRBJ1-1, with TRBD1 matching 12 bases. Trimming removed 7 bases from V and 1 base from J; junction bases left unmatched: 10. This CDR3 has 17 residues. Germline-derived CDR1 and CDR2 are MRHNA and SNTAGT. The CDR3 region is CASNWGDRGLQNTEAFF. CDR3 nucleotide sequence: TGTGCCAGCAATTGGGGGGACAGGGGGCTCCAGAACACTGAAGCTTTCTTT.

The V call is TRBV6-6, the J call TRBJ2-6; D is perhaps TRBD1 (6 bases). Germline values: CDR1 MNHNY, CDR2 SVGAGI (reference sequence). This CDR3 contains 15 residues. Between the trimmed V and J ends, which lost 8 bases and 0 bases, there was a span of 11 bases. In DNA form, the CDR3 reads TGTGCCAGCTCTTCAGGGGACTCTGGGGCCAACGTCCTGACTTTC. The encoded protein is CASSSGDSGANVLTF.

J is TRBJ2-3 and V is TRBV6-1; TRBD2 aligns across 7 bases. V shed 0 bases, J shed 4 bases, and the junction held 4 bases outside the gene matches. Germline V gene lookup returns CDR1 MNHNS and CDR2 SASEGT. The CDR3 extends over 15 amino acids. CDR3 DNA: TGTGCCAGCAGTGAAGCGCCGGGGAGGGCAGATACGCAGTATTTT. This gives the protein CASSEAPGRADTQYF.

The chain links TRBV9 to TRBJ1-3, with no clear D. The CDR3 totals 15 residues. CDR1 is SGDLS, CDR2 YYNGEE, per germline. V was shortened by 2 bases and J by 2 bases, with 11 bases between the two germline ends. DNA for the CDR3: TGTGCCAGCAGCGTTTCGGGGAGTGCTGGAAACACCATATATTTT. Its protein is CASSVSGSAGNTIYF.

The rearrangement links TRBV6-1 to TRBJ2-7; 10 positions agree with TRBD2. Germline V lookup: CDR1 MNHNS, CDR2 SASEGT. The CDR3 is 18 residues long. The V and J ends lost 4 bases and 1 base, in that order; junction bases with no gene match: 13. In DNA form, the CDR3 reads TGTGCCAGCAGTGTCAGGGCAATAGCGGGGGGCCCTTCCTACGAGCAGTACTTC. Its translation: CASSVRAIAGGPSYEQYF.

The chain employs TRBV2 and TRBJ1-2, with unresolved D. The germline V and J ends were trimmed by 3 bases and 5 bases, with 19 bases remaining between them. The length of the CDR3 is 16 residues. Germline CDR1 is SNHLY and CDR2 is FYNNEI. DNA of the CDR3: TGTGCCAGCAGTGATGGCCATGGTCCCCGTTGGTATGGCTACACCTTC. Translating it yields CASSDGHGPRWYGYTF.

CDR3 sequence (DNA): TGTGCCAGCAGCTTAGGACAGGGGATCGACGAGCAGTACTTC. Amino acid sequence: CASSLGQGIDEQYF. This sequence joins TRBV6-6 and TRBJ2-7; 9 positions agree with TRBD1. Germline values: CDR1 MNHNY, CDR2 SVGAGI (reference sequence). This CDR3 has 14 amino acids. Trimming removed 6 bases from V and 5 bases from J; junction bases left unmatched: 8.

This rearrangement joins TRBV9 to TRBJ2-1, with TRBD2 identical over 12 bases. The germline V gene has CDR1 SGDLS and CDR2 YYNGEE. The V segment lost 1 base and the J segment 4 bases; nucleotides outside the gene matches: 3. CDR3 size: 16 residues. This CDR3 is CASSVSTSGRYNEQFF. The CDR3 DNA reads TGTGCCAGCAGCGTATCAACTAGCGGGAGGTACAATGAGCAGTTCTTC.